This TCR beta chain was recorded in a study of blood T cell repertoires in COVID-19 (dated by TCRdb to 2020 to 2022). For context, the study as a whole: Samples covering the acute and convalescent phases of COVID-19 were provided by collaborators in the United States, Italy and Spain. A de-identified subject ID, COVID-19 status, age in years and sex were almost always included in the sample metadata. Where available, HLA class I and class II types were obtained from metadata supplied by the sample provider rather than from assay-based typing. The samples were drawn from the first 160 participants of the ongoing ImmuneRACE study and from some 1,300 subjects provided by 6 global collaborators. The repertoires were released in a freely available public database intended as a resource for research on the immune response to SARS-CoV-2. The prospective study material was composed of cDNA or gDNA derived from T cells, B-cell-depleted T cells, or PBMCs. Subjects who had been exposed to COVID-19, were actively infected with it, or had recovered from it provided the deeply sampled blood TCRbeta repertoires that made up the dataset.

CDR1 and CDR2 are read off the germline V gene as MDHEN and SYDVKM. Trimming takes 5 bases from V and 0 bases from J, and the germline ends sit 7 bases apart. There are 13 amino acids in the CDR3, from cysteine to phenylalanine inclusive. Of the read, only the CDR3 DNA is kept; its 39 bases are in frame from base 1. Regarding this clone: The antigen it recognizes is unknown. Qualities for individual bases were not recorded, and no much larger clone is one base off.

The full study reports these points: How much clinical and demographic metadata was included differed by source and by participant, and the metadata was provided uncurated.

The immunoSEQ Assay, a bias-controlled multiplex PCR, was used to amplify TCRbeta CDR3 regions from genomic DNA. The authors' pipeline ran thus. The number of nucleated cells in each sample was estimated by amplification of reference gene primers within the assay. To quantify the absolute abundance of each unique TCRbeta CDR3 rearrangement, sequence reads were collapsed and filtered. For each sample, productive Simpson clonality was calculated by taking the square root of Simpson's diversity index across productive rearrangements. This is the immuneACCESS table as TCRdb keeps it, with only in-frame sequences that have V and J called. A part of the clones is gone; compared with another copy, unresolved V genes explain less than half, and the rest is unexplained. V and J calls plus clone size are reproduced from that table; the DNA served to infer D and trimming. Counted in this sample were about 340,000 clones; around 90% of them appeared once. The ten most abundant clones make up around 20% of the sample.

Enrolling through a virtual design, the prospective study's participants ranged in age from about 18 to 89 years and lived across roughly 24 United States geographic areas. Cohort assignment in the prospective study relied on participant-reported clinical history from a screening survey and a study questionnaire. Recovered participants in ImmuneRACE Cohort 3 were defined by two consecutive negative NP/OP PCR tests, clearance by a healthcare professional, or resolution of symptoms. Mobile phlebotomists in the prospective study collected whole blood, serum and a nasopharyngeal or oropharyngeal swab from every participant. Prospective study participants could optionally give additional blood draws and questionnaires over an approximately two-month period. Blood samples from the prospective study were shipped frozen or at room temperature prior to DNA extraction.

The chain employs TRBV28 and TRBJ1-1; no D gene is confidently identified. This TCR derives from a woman aged 30 to 39 who had recovered from COVID-19. The sequenced sample consisted of PBMCs or T cells enriched from blood (not recorded which). The DNA sequence follows: TGTGCCAGCAGTCCCCCTTTGAACACTGAAGCTTTCTTT. Its translation is CASSPPLNTEAFF.